A single sample gave rise to the 19 T cell receptor beta chains below, sequenced in a study of T cells after yellow fever vaccination. TCRdb re-analysed the 5' RACE reads in MiXCR, keeping a single row per CDR3 protein. Of 200,000 to 300,000 distinct CDR3 sequences listed, about 7.1% are singletons. The sample in question was CD4+ T cells sorted from PBMCs, obtained 15 days after the yellow fever booster vaccination. Every receptor here comes from a man younger than 40 who received the YFV17D yellow fever vaccine.

In this sample, this clonotype turned up many times. V and J are TRBV7-3 and TRBJ2-5; a weak D match, TRBD2 (6 bases). The CDR3 contains 14 residues. Looked up from germline, CDR1 is SGHTA and CDR2 is FQGTGA. V shed 0 bases and J shed 4 bases, with 9 bases lying between them. CDR3 region: CASSLTSGGETQYF. The CDR3 nucleotides read TGTGCCAGCAGCTTAACGTCCGGGGGAGAGACCCAGTACTTC.

This clonotype was observed a few times. The rearrangement links TRBV5-1 to TRBJ1-2, with TRBD1 matching 9 bases. This CDR3 contains 15 residues. The trim removed 0 bases at V and 8 bases at J, leaving 8 bases unmatched. Germline V gene data show CDR1 as SGHRS and CDR2 as YFSETQ. The CDR3 region is CASSLGSGQGGGYTF. CDR3 DNA: TGCGCCAGCAGCTTGGGGTCGGGACAGGGCGGCGGCTACACCTTC.

This clonotype was detected ten times or more. At one end the junction does not follow the germline gene, possibly because of a read error. The chain links TRBV12-3 or TRBV12-4 to TRBJ1-4, with TRBD1 as a possible D gene (6 bases). This CDR3 is 12 amino acids long. The CDR3 sequence: CASSFTQGQTIF. CDR3 in DNA: TGTGCCAGCAGCTTTACCCAAGGACAGACGATTTTT.

A few counts support this clonotype. The chain has TRBV19 and TRBJ2-1; D not certain. From germline, CDR1 is LNHDA and CDR2 SQIVND (reference sequence). This CDR3 is built from 14 residues. V lost 11 bases, J lost 5 bases, and 19 bases lay in between. The CDR3 nucleotides are TGTGCCTCCCACCTGTCTACCCAAAACAATGAGCAGTTCTTC. Translating it yields CASHLSTQNNEQFF. Full variable domain (remainder filled in from reference TRBV19 and TRBJ2-1): DGGITQSPKYLFRKEGQNVTLSCEQNLNHDAMYWYRQDPGQGLRLIYYSQIVNDFQKGDIAEGYSVSREKKESFPLTVTSAQKNPTAFYLCASHLSTQNNEQFFGPGTRLTVL.

This clonotype appeared a few times. The genes are TRBV14 and TRBJ2-6; D is ambiguous. This CDR3 has 16 amino acids. With 1 base removed from V and 0 bases from J, the gap between germline ends came to 7 bases. The V gene's germline CDR1 is SGHDN and CDR2 FVKESK. The CDR3 DNA reads TGTGCCAGCAGCCAAGGCTGGCGCTCTGGGGCCAACGTCCTGACTTTC. Encoded protein: CASSQGWRSGANVLTF.

This clonotype has at least ten counts. V is TRBV15 and J is TRBJ2-1; D is undetermined. This CDR3 contains 11 residues. The germline gives CDR1 LNHNV, CDR2 YYDKDF (reference sequence). V gave up 5 bases and J gave up 4 bases, with 3 bases separating them. CDR3 loop: CATSSYNEQFF. CDR3 bases: TGTGCCACCAGCTCTTACAATGAGCAGTTCTTC.

This chain links TRBV11-2 with TRBJ1-2, with D uncertain. This CDR3 is built from 14 residues. CDR1 and CDR2 from the germline V gene are SGHAT and FQNNGV. V was pared by 0 bases and J by 4 bases, with 9 bases between. The CDR3 sequence: CASSLDVAAYGYTF. In nucleotides, the CDR3 is TGTGCCAGCAGCTTAGATGTCGCAGCCTATGGCTACACCTTC. The full variable domain, rest sourced from reference TRBV11-2 and TRBJ1-2, is EAGVAQSPRYKIIEKRQSVAFWCNPISGHATLYWYQQILGQGPKLLIQFQNNGVVDDSQLPKDRFSAERLKGVDSTLKIQPAKLEDSAVYLCASSLDVAAYGYTFGSGTRLTVV.

The chain is built from TRBV21-1 and TRBJ1-5. TRBV21-1 is a pseudogene. This CDR3 has 17 residues. The CDR3 reads CASSQARGYRSNQPQHF. In nucleotides, the CDR3 is TGTGCCAGCAGCCAGGCGAGAGGGTATAGAAGCAATCAGCCCCAGCATTTT.

This clonotype came up a few times. The chain joins TRBV7-2 to TRBJ1-5; D ambiguous. Germline loops: CDR1 SGHTA, CDR2 FQGNSA. Trimming cost V 0 bases and J 6 bases, with 9 bases left between them. The CDR3 sequence is 14 residues long. The DNA for the CDR3 is TGTGCCAGCAGCTTAGCGGGATTAAGTCAGCCCCAGCATTTT. Its translation: CASSLAGLSQPQHF.

Details on this clonotype: This may arise from a read error, as a much more abundant clone is one base away. The chain joins TRBV7-9 to TRBJ2-2, with D tentatively TRBD2 (5 bases). CDR3 length: 15 residues. The germline V gene encodes CDR1 SEHNR and CDR2 FQNEAQ (reference sequence). This CDR3 is CASSSTMENTGDLFF. CDR3 bases: TGTGCCAGCAGCTCTACGATGGAGAACACCGGGGATCTGTTTTTT. Variable domain in full (rest from reference TRBV7-9 and TRBJ2-2): DTGVSQNPRHKITKRGQNVTFRCDPISEHNRLYWYRQTLGQGPEFLTYFQNEAQLEKSRLLSDRFSAERPKGSFSTLEIQRTEQGDSAMYLCASSSTMENTGDLFFGEGSRLTVL.

This clonotype was counted ten times or more. The chain recombines TRBV7-3 with TRBJ2-2; D possibly corresponds to TRBD2 (5 bases). CDR1 is SGHTA and CDR2 is FQGTGA in the germline V gene. The CDR3 covers 15 residues. Trimming took off 2 bases at V and 4 bases at J, with 11 bases between the two ends. The CDR3: CASSLSGERTGELFF. The DNA for the CDR3 is TGTGCCAGCAGCTTATCTGGGGAGCGCACCGGGGAGCTGTTTTTT. The whole variable domain, filled in from reference TRBV7-3 and TRBJ2-2, reads GAGVSQTPSNKVTEKGKYVELRCDPISGHTALYWYRQSLGQGPEFLIYFQGTGAADDSGLPNDRFFAVRPEGSVSTLKIQRTERGDSAVYLCASSLSGERTGELFFGEGSRLTVL.

This chain connects TRBV7-2 to TRBJ1-2; D ambiguous. The CDR3 is 13 residues long. Trimming took off 3 bases at V and 8 bases at J, with 13 bases between the two ends. The V gene's germline CDR1 is SGHTA and CDR2 FQGNSA. The CDR3 DNA follows: TGTGCCAGCAGCTTTCTCAAGGGCTGGGGCTACACCTTC. Its protein product is CASSFLKGWGYTF.

This clonotype was counted many times. The V call is TRBV4-2, the J call TRBJ2-1; D unresolved. Germline lookup yields CDR1 LGHNA and CDR2 YNFKEQ. Trimming took 1 base from V and 12 from J, leaving 13 bases between them. This CDR3 spans 13 amino acids. The chain's CDR3 is CASSQASKDGQFF. CDR3 coding DNA: TGTGCCAGCAGCCAAGCCTCAAAAGACGGGCAGTTCTTC.

The chain is built from TRBV4-2 and TRBJ2-1; 11 nucleotides align to TRBD2. The CDR3 length is 16 residues. V lost 1 base, J lost 3 bases, and 2 bases stayed unmatched. Germline lookup yields CDR1 LGHNA and CDR2 YNFKEQ. CDR3 sequence (DNA): TGTGCCAGCAGCCAAGCCGGGACTAGCGGCTACAATGAGCAGTTCTTC. This sequence encodes CASSQAGTSGYNEQFF.

The sample holds many counts of this clonotype. J is TRBJ2-1 and V is TRBV28; 8 nucleotides align to TRBD1. The CDR3 spans 14 residues. J lost 2 bases, V lost 9 bases, and 6 bases had no gene match. From germline, CDR1 is MDHEN and CDR2 SYDVKM. This chain's CDR3 is CAREDRETYNEQFF. As DNA, the CDR3 is TGTGCCAGGGAGGACAGGGAGACCTACAATGAGCAGTTCTTC.

There are a few counts of this clonotype. The chain couples TRBV28 to TRBJ2-7; D is unclear. CDR1 and CDR2 from the germline V gene are MDHEN and SYDVKM. V was clipped by 2 bases and J by 3 bases, with 8 bases between them. The CDR3 contains 13 residues. CDR3 region: CASSLVLGYEQYF. As DNA, the CDR3 is TGTGCCAGCAGTTTAGTTCTGGGCTACGAGCAGTACTTC.

The chain links TRBV20-1 to TRBJ2-7, with 8 bases fitting TRBD2. The germline CDR1 and CDR2 sequences are DFQATT and SNEGSKA (reference sequence). CDR3 length: 13 amino acids. The V and J ends lost 7 bases and 6 bases, in that order; junction bases with no gene match: 11. CDR3 DNA: TGCAGTGTGACGACCGGGAGGGTTAGCGAGCAGTACTTC. Its protein product is CSVTTGRVSEQYF.

DNA for the CDR3: TGTGCCAGCAGTGAGACAGGGGCGGGAAACATTCAGTACTTC. This sequence encodes CASSETGAGNIQYF. V and J are TRBV12-3 or TRBV12-4 and TRBJ2-4; 8 nucleotides line up with TRBD1. The CDR3 extends over 14 amino acids. The V segment lost 5 bases and the J segment 6 bases; nucleotides outside the gene matches: 6.

This clonotype was detected a few times. V and J are TRBV20-1 and TRBJ2-7; 12 bases agree with TRBD1. With V trimmed by 3 bases and J by 1 base, 7 bases remained unmatched. This CDR3 is 16 amino acids long. From germline, CDR1 is DFQATT and CDR2 SNEGSKA (reference sequence). CDR3 in DNA: TGCAGTGCTAGGGGACAGGGGGCGTTTTATTCCTACGAGCAGTACTTC. It encodes CSARGQGAFYSYEQYF.